The 14 T cell receptor beta chains listed next were all sequenced from one sample in a study of long-term antiretroviral therapy in people with HIV. Survey-level resolution applied to immunoSEQ assay v3.0. The repertoire was sequenced with immunoSEQ multiplex PCR; TCRdb's copy has only in-frame clones and lacks some. The table shows approximately 30,000 clones, with 75% to 90% occurring only once. Source: unsorted PBMCs, taken 2.8 years after starting antiretroviral therapy. The receptor source for this set is a man aged 30-40 years with HIV.

The chain joins TRBV7-2 to TRBJ2-5; TRBD1 agrees at 7 bases. Germline lookup yields CDR1 SGHTA and CDR2 FQGNSA. This CDR3 is 14 amino acids long. Unmatched junction bases numbered 6, after V lost 5 bases and J lost 3 bases. CDR3 nucleotide sequence: TGTGCCAGCAGCCGGGACAGAAGGGAAGAGACCCAGTACTTC. It is translated as CASSRDRREETQYF.

The V call is TRBV15, the J call TRBJ1-4; D is perhaps TRBD1 (6 bases). The CDR3 consists of 16 residues. Trimming took 0 bases from V and 8 from J, leaving 16 bases between them. CDR1 is LNHNV, CDR2 YYDKDF, per germline (reference sequence). The CDR3 DNA reads as TGTGCCACCAGCAGAGATGTTGGGGGCGAGAGAGAAAAACTGTTTTTT. Translating gives CATSRDVGGEREKLFF.

The chain recombines TRBV20-1 with TRBJ2-1, with D possibly being TRBD2 (5 bases). Germline lookup yields CDR1 DFQATT and CDR2 SNEGSKA (reference sequence). The CDR3 is 11 residues long. V was cut by 6 bases and J by 12 bases, with 15 bases left in between. CDR3 DNA: TGCAGTGCCGGGATTCCGGGCGGGCAGTTCTTC. Its translation is CSAGIPGGQFF.

J is TRBJ2-7 and V is TRBV6-1, with a tentative D call TRBD2 (6 bases). V shed 2 bases and J shed 3 bases, with 11 bases lying between them. Germline assignment: CDR1 MNHNS and CDR2 SASEGT. The CDR3 totals 14 residues. The CDR3 nucleotides read TGTGCCAGCAGTGAATATGGTAGCGGCTACGAGCAGTACTTC. Its translation: CASSEYGSGYEQYF.

The chain has TRBV5-1 and TRBJ2-1; 12 bases are shared with TRBD2. J lost 5 bases, V lost 4 bases, and 13 bases had no gene match. The germline CDR1 and CDR2 sequences are SGHRS and YFSETQ. The CDR3 sequence is 18 residues long. The CDR3 loop is CASSPPTSGRLIHNEQFF. The CDR3 nucleotides read TGCGCCAGCAGCCCCCCGACTAGCGGGAGATTAATCCACAATGAGCAGTTCTTC. Drawing the rest from reference TRBV5-1 and TRBJ2-1, the complete variable domain is KAGVTQTPRYLIKTRGQQVTLSCSPISGHRSVSWYQQTPGQGLQFLFEYFSETQRNKGNFPGRFSGRQFSNSRSEMNVSTLELGDSALYLCASSPPTSGRLIHNEQFFGPGTRLTVL.

The chain joins TRBV30 to TRBJ1-5; TRBD1 aligns across 7 bases. The V gene end was trimmed by 5 bases and the J gene end by 0 bases; junction bases not matched to a gene: 1. Germline-derived CDR1 and CDR2 are GTSNPN and SVGIG (reference sequence). The CDR3 is 13 residues long. CDR3 residues: CAWGTDSNQPQHF. The CDR3 nucleotides read TGTGCCTGGGGGACAGATAGCAATCAGCCCCAGCATTTT.

V gene TRBV7-9 combines with J gene TRBJ2-1; 8 positions agree with TRBD2. This CDR3 is 14 amino acids long. Germline loops: CDR1 SEHNR, CDR2 FQNEAQ (reference sequence). With 0 bases clipped from V and 9 bases from J, the junction kept 4 bases outside the gene matches. The CDR3 is CASSLATSGGEQFF. The CDR3 bases are TGTGCCAGCAGCTTAGCGACAAGCGGGGGTGAGCAGTTCTTC.

The chain has TRBV2 and TRBJ1-3, with D hard to call. CDR3 length: 12 residues. V was pared by 4 bases and J by 3 bases, with 4 bases between. Germline loops: CDR1 SNHLY, CDR2 FYNNEI. CDR3 in amino acids: CASSVDGNTIYF. The CDR3 DNA reads as TGTGCCAGCAGTGTTGATGGAAACACCATATATTTT.

The chain joins TRBV5-6 to TRBJ1-4; the D gene is possibly TRBD1 (5 bases). The CDR3 covers 13 residues. V lost 0 bases and J lost 8, with 8 bases in between. Germline V gene data show CDR1 as SGHDT and CDR2 as YYEEEE. CDR3 in DNA: TGTGCCAGCAGCTTGGCCGGGGACGAAAAACTGTTTTTT. This encodes CASSLAGDEKLFF.

By share, this clone counts as large. The chain has TRBV7-8 and TRBJ1-6; the match to TRBD1 covers 8 bases. CDR3 length: 13 amino acids. J gave up 10 bases and V 8 bases, and 7 bases lay outside the gene matches. Germline values: CDR1 SGHVS, CDR2 FQNEAQ. The CDR3 protein is CASGDRLGSPLHF. DNA of the CDR3: TGTGCCAGCGGGGACAGGTTAGGATCACCCCTCCACTTT.

This clone was detected once. The chain couples TRBV5-1 to TRBJ2-5; D not resolved. Looked up from germline, CDR1 is SGHRS and CDR2 is YFSETQ. This CDR3 has 13 residues. Between the trimmed V and J ends, which lost 1 base and 5 bases, there was a span of 9 bases. This chain's CDR3 is CASSLSLAETQYF. DNA of the CDR3: TGCGCCAGCAGCTTGTCTCTGGCTGAGACCCAGTACTTC.

This clone is a singleton in its sample. The CDR3 spells CASSLLSTTDGYTF. In DNA, the CDR3 is TGTGCCAGCAGTTTATTATCGACCACAGATGGCTACACCTTC. The chain has TRBV28 and TRBJ1-2; D not certain. The CDR3 is made up of 14 amino acids. Germline values: CDR1 MDHEN, CDR2 SYDVKM. The ends were cut back, 1 base at V and 6 bases at J, with 12 bases in the middle.

The gene calls are TRBV27 and TRBJ1-5, with D tentatively TRBD1 (6 bases). CDR1 is MNHEY, CDR2 SMNVEV, per germline (reference sequence). The CDR3 has 14 amino acids. V lost 2 bases and J lost 5, with 10 bases in between. Here the CDR3 DNA reads TGTGCCAGCAGTTTACAGGGGACCTATCAGCCCCAGCATTTT. The encoded protein is CASSLQGTYQPQHF.

V is TRBV14 and J is TRBJ2-7; no reliable D call. CDR3 length: 13 residues. V shed 4 bases and J shed 8 bases, with 15 bases lying between them. Germline CDR1 reads SGHDN; CDR2 reads FVKESK. The CDR3 loop is CASSPVGSSQQYF. The DNA for the CDR3 is TGTGCCAGCAGCCCCGTGGGTTCTTCTCAGCAGTACTTC.